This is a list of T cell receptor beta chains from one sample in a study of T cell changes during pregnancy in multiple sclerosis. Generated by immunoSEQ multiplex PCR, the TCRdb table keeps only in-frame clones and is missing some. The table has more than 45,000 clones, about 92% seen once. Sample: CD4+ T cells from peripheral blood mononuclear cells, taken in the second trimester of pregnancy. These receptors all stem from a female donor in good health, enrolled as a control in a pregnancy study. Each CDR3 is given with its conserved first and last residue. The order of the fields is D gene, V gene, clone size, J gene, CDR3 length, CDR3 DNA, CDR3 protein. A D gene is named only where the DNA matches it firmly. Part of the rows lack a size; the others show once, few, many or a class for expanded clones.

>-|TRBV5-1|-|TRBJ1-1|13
TGCGCCAGCAGCTTCAGCAGGTCTCCTGAAGCTTTCTTT
CASSFSRSPEAFF
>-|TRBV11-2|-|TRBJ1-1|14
TGTGCCAGCGGCCTACAGGGAAGCGACACTGAAGCTTTCTTT
CASGLQGSDTEAFF
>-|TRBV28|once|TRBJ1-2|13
TGTGCCAGCAGCTCGACAGCTAACTATGGCTACACCTTC
CASSSTANYGYTF
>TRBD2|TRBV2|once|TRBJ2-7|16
TGTGCCAGCAGTGAAGATGACGGGAGGTGGACCTACGAGCAGTACTTC
CASSEDDGRWTYEQYF
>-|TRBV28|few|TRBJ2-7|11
TGTGCCACCAATACAGCATACGAGCAGTACTTC
CATNTAYEQYF
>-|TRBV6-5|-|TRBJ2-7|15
TGTGCCAGCAGTTACCTGGGGGGGCCAGAATACGAGCAGTACTTC
CASSYLGGPEYEQYF
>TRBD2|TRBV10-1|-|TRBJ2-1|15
TGCGCCAGCAGTCAAGGACTAGCGGGGGACAATGAGCAGTTCTTC
CASSQGLAGDNEQFF
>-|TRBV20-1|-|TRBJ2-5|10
TGCAGTGCAACTGAAGAGACCCAGTACTTC
CSATEETQYF
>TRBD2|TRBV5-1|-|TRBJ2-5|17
TGCGCCAGCAATAGAGGATGGCTAGCGGGGGGCCTAGAGACCCAGTACTTC
CASNRGWLAGGLETQYF
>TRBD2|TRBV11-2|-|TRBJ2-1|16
TGTGCCAGCAGCTTAGCGGGCGGGAGGGTATACAATGAGCAGTTCTTC
CASSLAGGRVYNEQFF
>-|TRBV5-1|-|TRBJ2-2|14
TGCGCCAGCAGCGAGGGCCAGAACACCGGGGAGCTGTTTTTT
CASSEGQNTGELFF
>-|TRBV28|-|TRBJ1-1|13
TGTGCCAGCAGTGGCCACAGCCACGCTGAAGCTTTCTTT
CASSGHSHAEAFF
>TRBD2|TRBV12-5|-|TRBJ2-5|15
TGTGCTAGTGGTTTGGCGGGAGGGATCGGGGAGACCCAGTACTTC
CASGLAGGIGETQYF
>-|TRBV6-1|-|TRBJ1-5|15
TGTGCCAGCAGTGAAGGAGGGGGTGACAATCAGCCCCAGCATTTT
CASSEGGGDNQPQHF
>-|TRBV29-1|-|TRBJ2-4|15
TGCAGCGCCGGCAGTGGGAGCTCGGCCAAAAACATTCAGTACTTC
CSAGSGSSAKNIQYF
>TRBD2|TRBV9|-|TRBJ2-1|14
TGTGCCAGCAGCGCGGGACTAGCGAACAATGAGCAGTTCTTC
CASSAGLANNEQFF
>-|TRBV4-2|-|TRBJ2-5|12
TGTGCCAGCAGCCAAGATGAGGCAACCCAGTACTTC
CASSQDEATQYF
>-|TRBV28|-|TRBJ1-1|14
TGTGCCAGCAGTTTAACAGGGTTTAGCACTGAAGCTTTCTTT
CASSLTGFSTEAFF
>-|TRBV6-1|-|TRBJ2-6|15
TGTGCCAGCAGTGAAGGGAGCTCTGGGGCCAACGTCCTGACTTTC
CASSEGSSGANVLTF
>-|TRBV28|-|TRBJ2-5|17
TGTGCCAGCAGTCCCCGGACAGGGCGGGGGTACCAAGAGACCCAGTACTTC
CASSPRTGRGYQETQYF
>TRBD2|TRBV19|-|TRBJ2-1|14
TGTGCCAGTAGTATTGGGACTAGTCCCAATGAGCAGTTCTTC
CASSIGTSPNEQFF
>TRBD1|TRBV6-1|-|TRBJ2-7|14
TGTGCCACTATCCTCCGGGACAGGGGTTACGAGCAGTACTTC
CATILRDRGYEQYF
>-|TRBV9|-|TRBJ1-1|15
TGTGCCAGCAGCGTAAGAGGACAAGTGGGCACTGAAGCTTTCTTT
CASSVRGQVGTEAFF
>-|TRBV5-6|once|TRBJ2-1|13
TGTGCCAGCAGCTTGGGGGGCGCGACCCTCGCGTTCTTC
CASSLGGATLAFF
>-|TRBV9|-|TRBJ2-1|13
TGTGCCAGCAGCGTAGCCCCAAAAAATGAGCAGTTCTTC
CASSVAPKNEQFF
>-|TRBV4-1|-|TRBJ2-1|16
TGCGCCAGCAGCCAAGATGCGCCTTTATTATACAATGAGCAGTTCTTC
CASSQDAPLLYNEQFF
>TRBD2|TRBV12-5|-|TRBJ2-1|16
TGTGCTAGTGGCCGAACGGGAACTAGCGAATACAATGAGCAGTTCTTC
CASGRTGTSEYNEQFF
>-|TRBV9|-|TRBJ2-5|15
TGTGCCAGCAGCGGCGGCCCGGACAGTGGGGAGACCCAGTACTTC
CASSGGPDSGETQYF
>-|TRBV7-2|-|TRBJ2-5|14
TGTGCCAGCAGCTTAGTGACAGCCCAAGAGACCCAGTACTTC
CASSLVTAQETQYF
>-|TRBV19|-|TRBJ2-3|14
TGTGCCAGTAGTCCGCGACTTAGCACAGATACGCAGTATTTT
CASSPRLSTDTQYF
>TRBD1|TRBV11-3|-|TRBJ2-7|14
TGTGCCAGCAGCTTAGGGGGACAGGGACCCGAGCAGTACTTC
CASSLGGQGPEQYF
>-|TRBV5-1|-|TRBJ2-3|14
TGCGCCAGCAGCTTGGGACAGCGCGCAGATACGCAGTATTTT
CASSLGQRADTQYF
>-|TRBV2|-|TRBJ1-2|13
TGTGCCAGCAGTGAGGCCCAGGGCTATGGCTACACCTTC
CASSEAQGYGYTF
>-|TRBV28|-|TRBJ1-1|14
TGTGCCAGCAGTGCCAGGGGTGTGTTTGCTGAAGCTTTCTTT
CASSARGVFAEAFF
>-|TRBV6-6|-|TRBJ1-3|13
TGTGCCAGCAGTTACGCGTTCGGAAACACCATATATTTT
CASSYAFGNTIYF
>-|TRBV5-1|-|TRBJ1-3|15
TGCGCCAGCAGCTACACAGGTGCCTCTGGAAACACCATATATTTT
CASSYTGASGNTIYF
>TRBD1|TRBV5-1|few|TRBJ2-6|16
TGCGCCAGCAGCGTACAGGGGGCAGGTGGGGCCAACGTCCTGACTTTC
CASSVQGAGGANVLTF
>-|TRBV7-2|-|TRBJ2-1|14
TGTGCCAGCAGGTCCCCGGGTTTCTACAATGAGCAGTTCTTC
CASRSPGFYNEQFF
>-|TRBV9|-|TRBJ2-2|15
TGTGCCAGCAGCGTAGGACATACTGGAACCGGGGAGCTGTTTTTT
CASSVGHTGTGELFF
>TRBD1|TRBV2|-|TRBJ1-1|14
TGTGCCAGCAGTGAAAGGACAGGGGTCCCTGAAGCTTTCTTT
CASSERTGVPEAFF
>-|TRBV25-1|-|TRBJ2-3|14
TGTGCCAGCAGATCGCGCGGGGGCACAGATACGCAGTATTTT
CASRSRGGTDTQYF
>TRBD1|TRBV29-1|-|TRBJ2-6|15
TGCAGCGTATGGGGGACAGCCAATGGGGCCAACGTCCTGACTTTC
CSVWGTANGANVLTF
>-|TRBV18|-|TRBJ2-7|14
TGTGCCAGCTCACGCTCCGGGACTCCCTACGAGCAGTACTTC
CASSRSGTPYEQYF
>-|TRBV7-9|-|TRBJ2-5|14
TGTGCCAGCAGCCAAACGGTGGCCGGGGAGACCCAGTACTTC
CASSQTVAGETQYF
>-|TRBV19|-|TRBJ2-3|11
TGTGCCAGTAGTAAGGGGGATACGCAGTATTTT
CASSKGDTQYF
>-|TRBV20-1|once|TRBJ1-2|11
TGCAGTGCTTCAGGCCTCTATGGCTACACCTTC
CSASGLYGYTF
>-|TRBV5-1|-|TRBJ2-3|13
TGCGCCAGCTCCTGGGCAGGGACAGATACGCAGTATTTT
CASSWAGTDTQYF
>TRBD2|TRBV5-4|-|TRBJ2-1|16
TGTGCCAGCAGCTTAGGGGGGCTAGCGGGCGACAATGAGCAGTTCTTC
CASSLGGLAGDNEQFF
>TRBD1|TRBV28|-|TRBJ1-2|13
TGTGCCAGCAGAGGAGGGGGCGCTTGGGGCTACACCTTC
CASRGGGAWGYTF
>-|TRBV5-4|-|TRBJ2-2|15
TGTGCCAGCAGCTGGGGCGGTTCTCTCACCGGGGAGCTGTTTTTT
CASSWGGSLTGELFF
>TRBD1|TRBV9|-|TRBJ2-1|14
TGTGCCAGCAGCCCGGGACAGGGGAACAATGAGCAGTTCTTC
CASSPGQGNNEQFF
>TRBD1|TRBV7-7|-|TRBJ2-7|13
TGTGCTAGCAGCTCGAACAGGGGCCACGAGCAGTACTTC
CASSSNRGHEQYF
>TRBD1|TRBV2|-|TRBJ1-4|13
TGTGCCACCGGACAGGATTTGGGTGAAAAACTGTTTTTT
CATGQDLGEKLFF
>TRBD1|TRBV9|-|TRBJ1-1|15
TGTGCCAGCAGCACTACGCCTACAGGGGGCACTGAAGCTTTCTTT
CASSTTPTGGTEAFF
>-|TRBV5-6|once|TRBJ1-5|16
TGTGCCAGCAGCTTCTCCGTGGCGGGGTGGAATCAGCCCCAGCATTTT
CASSFSVAGWNQPQHF
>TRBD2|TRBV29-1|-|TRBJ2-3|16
TGCAGCGTTGAATACAGTGGACTAGCGGGAGCGGATACGCAGTATTTT
CSVEYSGLAGADTQYF
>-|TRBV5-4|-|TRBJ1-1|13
TGTGCCAGTCAGGGCGAAAGAAACACTGAAGCTTTCTTT
CASQGERNTEAFF
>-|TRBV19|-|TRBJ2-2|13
TGTGCCAGTAGTCCGACGGGGGCCGGGGAGCTGTTTTTT
CASSPTGAGELFF
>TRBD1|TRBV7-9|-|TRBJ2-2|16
TGTGCCAGCAGCGAATCCGGGACAGGGAAAACCGGGGAGCTGTTTTTT
CASSESGTGKTGELFF